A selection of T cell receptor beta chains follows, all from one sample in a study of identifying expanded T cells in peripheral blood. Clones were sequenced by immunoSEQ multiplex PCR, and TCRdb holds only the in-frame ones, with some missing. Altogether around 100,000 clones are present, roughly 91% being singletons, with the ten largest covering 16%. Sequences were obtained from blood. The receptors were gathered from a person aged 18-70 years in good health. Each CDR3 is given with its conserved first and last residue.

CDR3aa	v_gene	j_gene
CASSRPGGAYEQYF	TRBV7-9	TRBJ2-7
CASSPHLSSYEQYF	TRBV11-2	TRBJ2-7
CASRTATSTGTYEQYF	TRBV7-2	TRBJ2-7
CASSQVFTGPYEQYF	TRBV4-1	TRBJ2-7
CASSALAGGSGGELFF	TRBV4-2	TRBJ2-2
CASSLSEATEAFF	TRBV5-1	TRBJ1-1
CASSLTGGIPQETQYF	TRBV7-9	TRBJ2-5
CASSLGGTALYEQYF	TRBV7-2	TRBJ2-7
CASSLASGQGNQPQHF	TRBV7-2	TRBJ1-5
CASSTSANTEAFF	TRBV19	TRBJ1-1
CASSLGGGSVETQYF	TRBV7-2	TRBJ2-5
CASSTTGLSSYEQYF	TRBV6-5	TRBJ2-7
CASSPDRAKVWGQYF	TRBV18	TRBJ2-7